This TCR beta chain was sequenced during a study of T cell responses to AZD1222 COVID-19 vaccine. The V end lost 5 bases, the J end lost 1 base, and 10 bases lay between the germline ends. Germline CDR1 reads SGHNT; CDR2 reads YYREEE (reference sequence). This CDR3 region has 15 residues. Sequencing was performed with immunoSEQ multiplex PCR; in TCRdb, only in-frame clones are kept and a portion is missing. The sample yields 95,000 to 120,000 clones, just over 85% seen once. This clone was observed once. The sequences come from peripheral blood, collected on day 0 of AZD1222 vaccination. This clonotype was obtained from an adult in good health. V and J are TRBV5-4 and TRBJ1-6, with D unclear. The CDR3 sequence: CASRPQESYNSPLHF. CDR3 DNA: TGTGCCAGCAGACCCCAGGAATCCTATAATTCACCCCTCCACTTT.